The 22 T cell receptor beta chains below all came from one sample that was sequenced in a study of blood T cells in healthy people across ages. A second roughly 6 to 11 cycle PCR used barcoded and J-beta primers. Via MiXCR, TCRdb re-called the 5' RACE reads, giving one row per CDR3 protein. The sample yields about 670,000 distinct CDR3 sequences, more than 45% seen once. Sequenced sample: blood. These receptors all stem from a woman aged 80 or over in good health.

This chain joins TRBV7-9 and TRBJ2-1, with TRBD1 matching over 8 bases. Germline values: CDR1 SEHNR, CDR2 FQNEAQ (reference sequence). The V gene end was trimmed by 2 bases and the J gene end by 7 bases; junction bases not matched to a gene: 7. The CDR3 has 15 amino acids. For the CDR3, the DNA is TGTGCCAGCAGCTTACCCGGGACAGGTAAAAATGAGCAGTTCTTC. It codes for CASSLPGTGKNEQFF.

Remarks on this clonotype: With a much larger clone just one base away, this may be a read error. The chain joins TRBV7-9 to TRBJ2-5; TRBD1 might be the D (6 bases). Germline-derived CDR1 and CDR2 are SEHNR and FQNEAQ (reference sequence). The CDR3 has 15 amino acids. V was trimmed by 4 bases and J by 11 bases, leaving 23 bases between them. DNA of the CDR3: TGTGCCAGCAGCTCTCGACAGGAACGAAACAATGAGCAGTACTTC. Encoded protein: CASSSRQERNNEQYF.

As for this clonotype: Given a much more abundant clone one base away, this may be a read error. The rearrangement joins TRBV27 to TRBJ2-7; TRBD2 matches 10 bases. Trimming cost V 10 bases and J 7 bases; bases outside gene matches: 19. The CDR3 spans 16 residues. Per germline, CDR1 MNHEY and CDR2 SMNVEV (reference sequence). CDR3 amino acids: CATQLTSSGSRAEQYF. The CDR3 DNA reads as TGTGCCACCCAGTTAACCTCTAGCGGGAGTAGGGCTGAGCAGTACTTC.

The rearrangement links TRBV4-1 to TRBJ1-6, with D hard to call. Germline V gene data show CDR1 as MGHRA and CDR2 as YSYEKL. Deletions cut 2 bases from V and 7 bases from J, with 12 bases between. The CDR3 loop spans 15 amino acids. DNA for the CDR3: TGCGCCAGCAGCCAACCTTCGGGAGACAATTCACCCCTCCACTTT. Translated: CASSQPSGDNSPLHF.

The chain links TRBV14 to TRBJ1-4; TRBD1 aligns across 9 bases. V lost 2 bases to trimming and J lost 3 bases; unmatched junction nucleotides: 7. The CDR3 has 17 residues. Germline V gene sequence: CDR1 SGHDN, CDR2 FVKESK. CDR3 residues: CASSQPTGGPANEKLFF. For the CDR3, the DNA is TGTGCCAGCAGCCAACCCACAGGGGGCCCGGCTAATGAAAAACTGTTTTTT.

This clonotype came up many times. J is TRBJ2-2 and V is TRBV6-6, with a weak D call TRBD1 (6 bases). V lost 5 bases and J lost 1, with 11 bases in between. Germline-derived CDR1 and CDR2 are MNHNY and SVGAGI (reference sequence). The CDR3 consists of 15 residues. CDR3 protein: CASSNRDMNTGELFF. CDR3 DNA: TGTGCCAGCAGTAACAGGGATATGAACACCGGGGAGCTGTTTTTT.

The chain uses TRBV29-1 and TRBJ2-2, with D perhaps TRBD2 (5 bases). There are 11 residues in the CDR3. Trimming took 7 bases from V and 7 from J, leaving 10 bases between them. Germline values: CDR1 SQVTM, CDR2 ANQGSEA. In nucleotides, the CDR3 is TGCAGCGCTAGGACTGGCGGGGAGCTGTTTTTT. This encodes CSARTGGELFF.

The chain has TRBV12-3 or TRBV12-4 and TRBJ2-1; 9 bases match TRBD2. This CDR3 spans 15 amino acids. V lost 6 bases to trimming and J lost 8 bases; unmatched junction nucleotides: 11. The CDR3 nucleotides are TGTGCCAGCAGACCAGCGGGAGGAGGTTCGTATGAGCAGTTCTTC. It specifies CASRPAGGGSYEQFF.

The chain is built from TRBV12-3 or TRBV12-4 and TRBJ1-4; 7 bases map to TRBD1. Losses at the gene ends were 6 bases for V and 0 bases for J; bases not matched to a gene: 4. CDR3 size: 15 residues. This chain's CDR3 is CASRDRTTTNEKLFF. For the CDR3, the DNA is TGTGCCAGCAGGGACAGGACTACAACTAATGAAAAACTGTTTTTT.

The rearrangement links TRBV19 to TRBJ2-3; D tentatively fits TRBD1 or TRBD2 (5 bases each). Germline CDR1 LNHDA, CDR2 SQIVND (reference sequence). V shed 6 bases and J shed 2 bases, with 12 bases lying between them. The CDR3 sequence is 14 residues long. The CDR3 spells CASRGTGYTDTQYF. Written as DNA, the CDR3 is TGTGCCAGTAGGGGGACGGGTTACACAGATACGCAGTATTTT.

Concerning this clonotype itself: A much larger clone is a single base away; this may be a read error. This chain connects TRBV20-1 to TRBJ2-4, with TRBD2 matching over 9 bases. V lost 6 bases to trimming and J lost 13 bases; unmatched junction nucleotides: 25. Looked up from germline, CDR1 is DFQATT and CDR2 is SNEGSKA (reference sequence). The CDR3 has 17 amino acids. CDR3 DNA: TGCAGTGCCTTAACCCTACTAGCGGGTAGCTCCTACAATGAGCAGTACTTC. It yields the protein CSALTLLAGSSYNEQYF.

V and J are TRBV5-6 and TRBJ2-5; the D gene is possibly TRBD2 (5 bases). The J call is uncertain, as TRBJ2-7 better fits the DNA end. Germline V gene data show CDR1 as SGHDT and CDR2 as YYEEEE. The CDR3 loop spans 14 amino acids. CDR3 region: CASSPVTRSGEQYF. CDR3 DNA: TGTGCCAGCAGCCCGGTCACTAGGTCCGGCGAGCAGTACTTC.

The J gene is TRBJ2-1, the V gene TRBV5-4, with TRBD2 identical over 14 bases. CDR3 size: 15 residues. V lost 4 bases to trimming and J lost 5 bases; unmatched junction nucleotides: 2. Germline V gene sequence: CDR1 SGHNT, CDR2 YYREEE (reference sequence). CDR3: CASSQGLAGDNEQFF. The CDR3 region has the DNA TGTGCCAGCAGCCAGGGACTAGCGGGAGACAATGAGCAGTTCTTC.

This clonotype has a count of ten or more. CDR3 nucleotides: TGTGCCAGCAGTTTAGGAGGGGCCGGGGATGGCTACACCTTC. Protein sequence: CASSLGGAGDGYTF. The J gene is TRBJ1-2, the V gene TRBV27, with D possibly matching TRBD1 (5 bases). Trimming cost V 2 bases and J 6 bases, with 13 bases left between them. The CDR3 has 14 residues. Germline CDR1 and CDR2: MNHEY and SMNVEV (reference sequence).

J is TRBJ2-7 and V is TRBV6-5; D is unresolved. Germline loops: CDR1 MNHEY, CDR2 SVGAGI. V shed 6 bases and J shed 3 bases, with 15 bases lying between them. This CDR3 has 14 amino acids. CDR3 DNA sequence: TGTGCCAGCAGGTTGGCAAATTCCCTCTACGAGCAGTACTTC. This sequence encodes CASRLANSLYEQYF.

V and J are TRBV6-5 and TRBJ1-2, with D tentatively TRBD1 (5 bases). The germline V gene encodes CDR1 MNHEY and CDR2 SVGAGI. V dropped 0 bases and J dropped 1 base, with 6 bases sitting between them. This CDR3 is 14 amino acids long. The CDR3 DNA follows: TGTGCCAGCAGTTACTCACAGGATAACTATGGCTACACCTTC. This codes for CASSYSQDNYGYTF.

In its sample, this clonotype was seen many times. This chain joins TRBV4-1 and TRBJ2-1, with 7 bases matching TRBD2. The germline V gene encodes CDR1 MGHRA and CDR2 YSYEKL. With 1 base clipped from V and 4 bases from J, the junction kept 10 bases outside the gene matches. The CDR3 length is 17 residues. In DNA, the CDR3 is TGCGCCAGCAGCCAAGGAATGGCTAGCGGACTGTACAATGAGCAGTTCTTC. This sequence encodes CASSQGMASGLYNEQFF.

This clonotype was counted at least ten times. The chain uses TRBV5-1 and TRBJ2-3; 9 bases are shared with TRBD2. Germline lookup yields CDR1 SGHRS and CDR2 YFSETQ. Unmatched junction bases numbered 6, after V lost 5 bases and J lost 2 bases. CDR3 size: 15 residues. The CDR3 loop reads CASRDLAGSTDTQYF. The CDR3 nucleotides read TGCGCCAGCAGAGACCTAGCGGGATCCACAGATACGCAGTATTTT. The variable domain in full, completed from reference TRBV5-1 and TRBJ2-3, reads KAGVTQTPRYLIKTRGQQVTLSCSPISGHRSVSWYQQTPGQGLQFLFEYFSETQRNKGNFPGRFSGRQFSNSRSEMNVSTLELGDSALYLCASRDLAGSTDTQYFGPGTRLTVL.

V gene TRBV27 combines with J gene TRBJ2-5; 7 nucleotides align to TRBD1. Germline V CDR1 and CDR2: MNHEY, SMNVEV (reference sequence). This CDR3 has 15 amino acids. J gave up 5 bases and V 5 bases, and 11 bases lay outside the gene matches. The CDR3 bases are TGTGCCAGCAGTCACCGGGACAGTTCTTGGGAGACCCAGTACTTC. This sequence encodes CASSHRDSSWETQYF.

Concerning this clonotype itself: This may be a read error, as it is one base from a much larger clone. The CDR3 DNA reads as TGTGCCAGCAGCGTAGGAGGCGGAGTCCCCTACAATGAGCAGTTCTTC. Translated, it gives CASSVGGGVPYNEQFF. The chain couples TRBV9 to TRBJ2-1; D not certain. Germline V gene sequence: CDR1 SGDLS, CDR2 YYNGEE. V lost 0 bases, J lost 2 bases, and 12 bases lay in between. The CDR3 extends over 16 amino acids.

The chain carries TRBV20-1 and TRBJ2-7; 11 positions agree with TRBD2. The CDR3 consists of 13 residues. CDR1 is DFQATT and CDR2 is SNEGSKA in the germline V gene (reference sequence). Trimming took 5 bases from V and 2 from J; bases not matched to a gene: 2. The CDR3 DNA reads as TGCAGTGCTTTTAGCGGGGGGGCCTACGAGCAGTACTTC. Encoded protein: CSAFSGGAYEQYF.

V gene TRBV5-1 combines with J gene TRBJ1-1; 8 bases are a match to TRBD1. After removal of 4 bases from V and 6 bases from J, the junction contained 5 bases not matched to a gene. Germline-derived CDR1 and CDR2 are SGHRS and YFSETQ. This CDR3 comprises 13 residues. CDR3 coding DNA: TGCGCCAGCAGCCGCGACAGGGGTGCTGAAGCTTTCTTT. It specifies CASSRDRGAEAFF.